These 28 T cell receptor beta chains came from one sample sequenced in a study of cytomegalovirus exposure and HLA in healthy donors (dated by TCRdb to about 2017). Library creation used the immunoSEQ multiplex PCR assay. For the multiplex PCR, a mixture combining 60 forward primers for TCR Vbeta segments and 13 reverse primers for TCR Jbeta segments was used. TCRdb mirrors the immuneACCESS table, restricted to in-frame sequences. Some clones are absent from its copies; in checked studies, under half trace to an unresolved V gene, and the reason for the others is unknown. The sample has 150,000 to 200,000 clones on record. Of the sample, around 0.7% is held by the ten largest clones. The sample was PBMCs. The receptor set was obtained from a boy aged 10-17 years in good health and CMV-seronegative.

This chain uses TRBV5-1 with TRBJ1-1, with 8 bases aligning to TRBD1. J lost 5 bases, V lost 2 bases, and 5 bases had no gene match. Germline V gives CDR1 SGHRS, CDR2 YFSETQ. This CDR3 is built from 14 residues. The CDR3 nucleotides are TGCGCCAGCAGCTTACCTGACAGGGGAACTGAAGCTTTCTTT. Its translation: CASSLPDRGTEAFF.

About this clone itself: At one boundary the junction diverges from the germline segment, which might be a read error. This chain links TRBV7-7 with TRBJ2-1, with D possibly matching TRBD1 (5 bases). This CDR3 is built from 14 residues. Germline-derived CDR1 and CDR2 are SSHAT and FNYEAQ (reference sequence). The CDR3 is CASSLGGASNEQFF. The CDR3 DNA sequence: TGTGCTAGCAGCTTAGGTGGGGCAAGCAATGAGCAGTTCTTC.

V usage is TRBV29-1 and J usage is TRBJ1-5; D is undetermined. This CDR3 spans 12 amino acids. Deletions cut 6 bases from V and 4 bases from J, with 10 bases between. The V gene's germline CDR1 is SQVTM and CDR2 ANQGSEA. The CDR3 loop is CSVGGGNQPQHF. The CDR3 region has the DNA TGCAGCGTGGGAGGCGGAAATCAGCCCCAGCATTTT.

The genes are TRBV2 and TRBJ1-1; D is perhaps TRBD1 (6 bases). Deletions cut 10 bases from V and 11 bases from J, with 29 bases between. Germline CDR1 reads SNHLY; CDR2 reads FYNNEI. The CDR3 runs 15 residues. The DNA of the CDR3 is TGTGCCACCCCCCCTCGGTCAACGAGGGGGAAAGGGGCTTTCTTT. This translates into CATPPRSTRGKGAFF.

The chain combines TRBV19 with TRBJ2-5, with D maybe TRBD2 (6 bases). V dropped 3 bases and J dropped 5 bases, with 13 bases sitting between them. This CDR3 is built from 14 residues. Germline assignment: CDR1 LNHDA and CDR2 SQIVND (reference sequence). The CDR3 DNA is TGTGCCAGTAGTATCGGAGGGTTGGGGGAGACCCAGTACTTC. Protein: CASSIGGLGETQYF.

The rearrangement links TRBV4-1 to TRBJ2-1; a possible D gene is TRBD1 (6 bases). The V gene lost 0 bases and the J gene lost 3 bases, with 9 bases spanning the gap. The CDR3 covers 15 residues. CDR1 is MGHRA, CDR2 YSYEKL, per germline. The CDR3 protein is CASSQDQGRYNEQFF. For the CDR3, the DNA is TGCGCCAGCAGCCAAGATCAGGGGCGCTACAATGAGCAGTTCTTC.

The V call is TRBV10-1, the J call TRBJ2-7; maybe TRBD1 (6 bases). The CDR3 runs to 16 residues. The germline gives CDR1 WNHNN, CDR2 SYGVQD (reference sequence). Trimming pared 2 bases from V and 9 bases from J, leaving 23 bases between. The CDR3 region is CASSERPSQKRGWQYF. The CDR3 DNA sequence: TGCGCCAGCAGTGAGAGGCCTAGCCAGAAGAGGGGGTGGCAGTACTTC.

The chain has TRBV10-3 and TRBJ1-5; a weak D match, TRBD1 (5 bases). CDR3 length: 15 amino acids. With 4 bases removed from V and 4 bases from J, the gap between germline ends came to 14 bases. Germline V CDR1 and CDR2: ENHRY, SYGVKD. CDR3 bases: TGTGCCATCAGTGTGTCGGGTGGACAAAATCAGCCCCAGCATTTT. The encoded protein is CAISVSGGQNQPQHF.

The chain has TRBV9 and TRBJ2-5; a possible D gene is TRBD2 (6 bases). The CDR3 covers 14 residues. The V gene lost 6 bases and the J gene lost 3 bases, with 15 bases spanning the gap. CDR1 SGDLS and CDR2 YYNGEE come from the germline V gene. In DNA form, the CDR3 reads TGTGCCAGCACCAAATCGACGGGAGAAGAGACCCAGTACTTC. Translation gives CASTKSTGEETQYF. The whole variable domain, remainder taken from reference TRBV9 and TRBJ2-5, is DSGVTQTPKHLITATGQRVTLRCSPRSGDLSVYWYQQSLDQGLQFLIQYYNGEERAKGNILERFSAQQFPDLHSELNLSSLELGDSALYFCASTKSTGEETQYFGPGTRLLVL.

The chain recombines TRBV19 with TRBJ2-7, with a weak D call TRBD1 (6 bases). The germline V gene has CDR1 LNHDA and CDR2 SQIVND (reference sequence). CDR3 length: 12 amino acids. V lost 3 bases to trimming and J lost 5 bases, with 8 bases between them. As DNA, the CDR3 is TGTGCCAGTAGTATCAGGGGCCACGAGCAGTACTTC. Residues: CASSIRGHEQYF.

V is TRBV15 and J is TRBJ1-2; a weak D match, TRBD1 (6 bases). Trimming removed 0 bases from V and 7 bases from J, with 18 bases in between. Germline CDR1 is LNHNV and CDR2 is YYDKDF (reference sequence). The CDR3 spans 16 residues. CDR3 loop: CATSRDQGSGAAGYTF. For the CDR3, the DNA is TGTGCCACCAGCAGAGATCAGGGGTCTGGGGCGGCTGGCTACACCTTC.

The gene calls are TRBV9 and TRBJ1-1; 7 bases align to TRBD1. After removal of 3 bases from V and 1 base from J, the junction contained 6 bases not matched to a gene. This CDR3 is built from 15 residues. Germline V CDR1 and CDR2: SGDLS, YYNGEE. DNA for the CDR3: TGTGCCAGCAGCGAGGGGGCTACAGGGAACACTGAAGCTTTCTTT. Protein: CASSEGATGNTEAFF. Together with reference TRBV9 and TRBJ1-1, the CDR3 gives the full variable domain: DSGVTQTPKHLITATGQRVTLRCSPRSGDLSVYWYQQSLDQGLQFLIQYYNGEERAKGNILERFSAQQFPDLHSELNLSSLELGDSALYFCASSEGATGNTEAFFGQGTRLTVV.

The chain carries TRBV29-1 and TRBJ2-1; 11 bases align to TRBD1. J lost 10 bases, V lost 4 bases, and 6 bases had no gene match. Looked up from germline, CDR1 is SQVTM and CDR2 is ANQGSEA. The CDR3 runs 13 residues. In DNA, the CDR3 is TGCAGCGTTGGGGGACAGGGGGGATCGGAGCAGTTCTTC. It yields the protein CSVGGQGGSEQFF.

The V and J genes are TRBV5-8 and TRBJ2-1, with D maybe TRBD2 (5 bases). This CDR3 region has 15 residues. The germline V gene has CDR1 SGHTS and CDR2 YDEGEE. V lost 4 bases and J 3 bases, leaving 14 bases between the germline ends. The DNA of the CDR3 is TGTGCCAGCAGCCGGGAAGTACAGCTCTACAATGAGCAGTTCTTC. Translated, it gives CASSREVQLYNEQFF.

Here the CDR3 DNA reads TGTGCCAGCAGGGCCGACAGGGGAGGTGAAAAACTGTTTTTT. As protein: CASRADRGGEKLFF. The genes are TRBV6-1 and TRBJ1-4; the match to TRBD1 covers 8 bases. CDR3 length: 14 amino acids. Unmatched junction bases numbered 7, after V lost 6 bases and J lost 7 bases. CDR1 MNHNS and CDR2 SASEGT come from the germline V gene.

The chain employs TRBV27 and TRBJ1-4; TRBD1 matches at 7 bases. The germline V gene has CDR1 MNHEY and CDR2 SMNVEV (reference sequence). V gave up 7 bases and J gave up 5 bases; unmatched junction bases: 7. The CDR3 sequence is 14 residues long. In DNA, the CDR3 is TGTGCCAGCACTTCGGGACAGACCAATGAAAAACTGTTTTTT. Its translation is CASTSGQTNEKLFF.

The CDR3 bases are TGTGCCAGCTCCCCGAGGCGGGCCGCGGACGTAGGTGAAGCTTTCTTT. Protein product: CASSPRRAADVGEAFF. V and J are TRBV18 and TRBJ1-1; D is undetermined. Deletions cut 6 bases from V and 7 bases from J, with 24 bases between. The CDR3 loop spans 16 amino acids. CDR1 and CDR2 from the germline V gene are KGHSH and LQKENI.

The V call is TRBV5-1, the J call TRBJ2-7; possible D gene TRBD1, 8 bases. In germline, CDR1 is SGHRS, CDR2 YFSETQ. The CDR3 is 15 amino acids. The CDR3 here is CRGVGQEKISYEQYF. For the CDR3, the DNA is TGCCGGGGGGTGGGACAGGAAAAGATCTCCTACGAGCAGTACTTC. Based on the CDR3 plus reference TRBV5-1 and TRBJ2-7, the full variable domain is KAGVTQTPRYLIKTRGQQVTLSCSPISGHRSVSWYQQTPGQGLQFLFEYFSETQRNKGNFPGRFSGRQFSNSRSEMNVSTLELGDSALYLCRGVGQEKISYEQYFGPGTRLTVT.

The rearrangement uses TRBV5-1 and TRBJ2-1; no firm D call. This CDR3 is 12 amino acids long. Germline V gene data show CDR1 as SGHRS and CDR2 as YFSETQ. V was pared by 4 bases and J by 6 bases, with 8 bases between. CDR3 in amino acids: CASSPPSNEQFF. DNA of the CDR3: TGCGCCAGCAGCCCCCCCTCCAATGAGCAGTTCTTC.

This chain connects TRBV7-8 to TRBJ2-5, with D tentatively TRBD1 (6 bases). CDR1 and CDR2 from the germline V gene are SGHVS and FQNEAQ. The V end lost 3 bases, the J end lost 7 bases, and 18 bases lay between the germline ends. This CDR3 spans 15 amino acids. The CDR3 DNA is TGTGCCAGCAGCTTTAACAGGGTCACCATTGGGACCCAGTACTTC. Amino acid sequence: CASSFNRVTIGTQYF. The variable domain in full, completed from reference TRBV7-8 and TRBJ2-5, reads GAGVSQSPRYKVAKRGQDVALRCDPISGHVSLFWYQQALGQGPEFLTYFQNEAQLDKSGLPSDRFFAERPEGSVSTLKIQRTQQEDSAVYLCASSFNRVTIGTQYFGPGTRLLVL.

This chain uses TRBV6-5 with TRBJ1-2; D ambiguous. Trimming took off 4 bases at V and 0 bases at J, with 9 bases between the two ends. Per germline, CDR1 MNHEY and CDR2 SVGAGI. The CDR3 is 14 amino acids. The CDR3 sequence: CASSFNRPNYGYTF. CDR3 DNA: TGTGCCAGCAGTTTTAACAGACCTAACTATGGCTACACCTTC.

The chain has TRBV10-3 and TRBJ2-5, with 8 bases identical to TRBD2. Germline loops: CDR1 ENHRY, CDR2 SYGVKD. The CDR3 loop spans 14 amino acids. Trimming removed 10 bases from V and 1 base from J; junction bases left unmatched: 8. The CDR3 sequence is CATRGGALQETQYF. CDR3 DNA sequence: TGTGCCACCCGGGGGGGGGCCCTCCAAGAGACCCAGTACTTC.

This rearrangement joins TRBV30 to TRBJ2-7; 7 bases are a match to TRBD1. Germline lookup yields CDR1 GTSNPN and CDR2 SVGIG (reference sequence). Trimming removed 1 base from V and 1 base from J; junction bases left unmatched: 4. The CDR3 totals 14 residues. CDR3 sequence reads: CAWSADRRSYEQYF. In nucleotides, the CDR3 is TGTGCCTGGAGTGCGGACAGGCGGTCCTACGAGCAGTACTTC.

The chain has TRBV30 and TRBJ1-1, with TRBD1 as a possible D gene (5 bases). The V gene lost 5 bases and the J gene lost 0 bases, with 13 bases spanning the gap. Germline V gives CDR1 GTSNPN, CDR2 SVGIG (reference sequence). This CDR3 has 14 residues. The CDR3 DNA sequence: TGTGCCTGGCTCATAGGGGCTCTGAACACTGAAGCTTTCTTT. This sequence encodes CAWLIGALNTEAFF.

This chain links TRBV6-1 with TRBJ2-5; TRBD1 is a possible D gene (6 bases). This CDR3 has 14 amino acids. Germline V gene lookup returns CDR1 MNHNS and CDR2 SASEGT. Trimming removed 6 bases from V and 3 bases from J, with 14 bases in between. The CDR3 protein is CASRTGMLEETQYF. DNA for the CDR3: TGTGCCAGCAGAACAGGGATGCTGGAAGAGACCCAGTACTTC.

DNA for the CDR3: TGCGCCAGCCGGACAGGGGGCTATTACAATGAGCAGTTCTTC. Protein product: CASRTGGYYNEQFF. J is TRBJ2-1 and V is TRBV5-1; 11 bases align to TRBD1. V shed 7 bases and J 4 bases; nucleotides not matched to a gene: 4. The CDR3 totals 14 residues. Per germline, CDR1 SGHRS and CDR2 YFSETQ. The full variable domain, in which reference TRBV5-1 and TRBJ2-1 provide the parts outside the CDR3, is KAGVTQTPRYLIKTRGQQVTLSCSPISGHRSVSWYQQTPGQGLQFLFEYFSETQRNKGNFPGRFSGRQFSNSRSEMNVSTLELGDSALYLCASRTGGYYNEQFFGPGTRLTVL.

V usage is TRBV2 and J usage is TRBJ2-7, with unresolved D. The CDR3 sequence is 11 residues long. V lost 3 bases to trimming and J lost 5 bases, with 5 bases between them. Germline CDR1 is SNHLY and CDR2 is FYNNEI. CDR3 nucleotides: TGTGCCAGCAGTGAGCGGAACGAGCAGTACTTC. Translation gives CASSERNEQYF.

The chain employs TRBV4-1 and TRBJ2-1, with 12 nucleotides matching TRBD2. The junction had 9 bases not matched to a gene; V was cut back by 4 bases and J by 8 bases. This CDR3 region has 16 residues. Per germline, CDR1 MGHRA and CDR2 YSYEKL. The CDR3 coding sequence is TGCGCCAGCAGCCGCTGGACTAGCGGGGAAAAGGATGAGCAGTTCTTC. Its translation is CASSRWTSGEKDEQFF.